Listed below are T cell receptor beta chains from one sample, sequenced in a study of CD8 T cells in Susac syndrome. TCRdb reprocessed the immunoSEQ multiplex PCR reads via MiXCR and lists one record per CDR3 protein. The data show about 180,000 distinct CDR3 sequences, 85% to 95% seen once. Sequenced: CD4+ T cells from PBMCs. The source is a human donor with Susac syndrome. CDR3s include the opening cysteine and the closing phenylalanine or tryptophan. D genes are given only for firm matches. Clone size is not always given. Where it is, it says once, few, many or a class for expanded clones.

V gene	clone size	J gene	D gene	CDR3 protein	CDR3 DNA
TRBV30	NA	TRBJ1-5	TRBD1	CAWSDTGGHQPQHF	TGTGCCTGGAGCGATACAGGGGGTCATCAGCCCCAGCATTTT
TRBV10-3	NA	TRBJ2-1	NA	CAISIGRENSDEQFF	TGTGCCATCAGTATTGGCAGGGAAAATAGCGATGAGCAGTTCTTC
TRBV11-2	few	TRBJ1-1	TRBD1	CASSFTGGTEAFF	TGTGCCAGCAGCTTCACAGGGGGCACTGAAGCTTTCTTT
TRBV7-2	NA	TRBJ1-3	NA	CASSLLFSGNTIYF	TGTGCCAGCAGCTTACTGTTCTCTGGAAACACCATATATTTT
TRBV29-1	NA	TRBJ2-1	TRBD2	CSVLGLAGNYNEQFF	TGCAGCGTTCTGGGACTAGCGGGTAATTACAATGAGCAGTTCTTC
TRBV27	once	TRBJ2-5	NA	CASSLLGTQYF	TGTGCCAGCAGTTTACTGGGGACCCAGTACTTC
TRBV7-2	few	TRBJ2-3	NA	CASSLRGRTDTQYF	TGTGCCAGCAGCTTACGCGGACGCACAGATACGCAGTATTTT
TRBV13	NA	TRBJ2-1	NA	CASSSRGASSYNEQFF	TGTGCCAGCAGCTCCCGCGGGGCAAGCTCCTACAATGAGCAGTTCTTC
TRBV20-1	NA	TRBJ2-5	NA	CSARPPRGTEETQYF	TGCAGTGCTAGGCCTCCACGGGGAACGGAAGAGACCCAGTACTTC
TRBV29-1	NA	TRBJ1-1	NA	CSVEVRENTEAFF	TGCAGCGTTGAAGTTAGGGAGAACACTGAAGCTTTCTTT
TRBV24-1	NA	TRBJ2-4	NA	CATSVHRVGPYF	TGTGCCACCAGTGTTCACAGGGTAGGCCCATACTTC
TRBV7-9	NA	TRBJ2-7	TRBD1	CASSTTGTGGDRRHEQYF	TGTGCCAGCAGCACTACCGGGACAGGGGGCGATAGACGCCACGAGCAGTACTTC
TRBV4-1	NA	TRBJ2-7	NA	CASSQVSGQLYEQYF	TGCGCCAGCAGCCAAGTTTCAGGACAGCTCTACGAGCAGTACTTC
TRBV5-1	NA	TRBJ2-3	TRBD2	CASSSGTSAVGTDTQYF	TGCGCCAGCAGCTCCGGGACTAGCGCGGTCGGCACAGATACGCAGTATTTT
TRBV7-7	NA	TRBJ2-5	TRBD1	CASPTRQGLYQETQYF	TGTGCCAGCCCGACCAGACAGGGATTGTACCAAGAGACCCAGTACTTC
TRBV27	NA	TRBJ2-1	NA	CASRRAANNEQFF	TGTGCCAGCCGGCGAGCAGCTAACAATGAGCAGTTCTTC
TRBV5-4	NA	TRBJ2-7	TRBD2	CASSWTSGGAYEQYF	TGTGCCAGCAGCTGGACTAGCGGGGGGGCCTACGAGCAGTACTTC
TRBV10-1	NA	TRBJ2-7	NA	CASSDSRGGLNYEQYF	TGCGCCAGCAGTGATAGCCGAGGGGGTCTCAACTACGAGCAGTACTTC
TRBV5-1	NA	TRBJ2-7	NA	CASSFGGTREGTWEQYF	TGCGCCAGCAGCTTCGGCGGGACAAGGGAGGGAACATGGGAGCAGTACTTC
TRBV20-1	NA	TRBJ1-2	NA	CSASSGDGYGYTF	TGCAGTGCTAGCTCAGGGGACGGATATGGCTACACCTTC
TRBV4-3	NA	TRBJ2-7	NA	CASSQTTGYEQYF	TGCGCCAGCAGCCAGACTACAGGCTACGAGCAGTACTTC
TRBV6-5	NA	TRBJ1-2	NA	CASSYSKVKIFNYGYTF	TGTGCCAGCAGTTACTCGAAGGTCAAAATCTTTAACTATGGCTACACCTTC
TRBV6-2/TRBV6-3	NA	TRBJ1-5	TRBD1	CASSSTGGDQPQHF	TGTGCCAGCAGTTCGACAGGGGGTGATCAGCCCCAGCATTTT
TRBV6-2/TRBV6-3	NA	TRBJ2-4	NA	CASSFNENIQYF	TGTGCCAGCAGTTTTAATGAGAACATTCAGTACTTC
TRBV29-1	once	TRBJ1-2	NA	CSVMEPSYGYTF	TGCAGCGTTATGGAGCCGTCCTATGGCTACACCTTC
TRBV4-2	NA	TRBJ2-1	TRBD2	CASSRGTSGGDEQFF	TGTGCCAGCAGCCGAGGGACTAGCGGGGGCGATGAGCAGTTCTTC
TRBV6-2/TRBV6-3	NA	TRBJ2-7	TRBD2	CASSNGGWNYEQYF	TGTGCCAGCAGCAACGGGGGGTGGAACTACGAGCAGTACTTC
TRBV29-1	once	TRBJ1-2	TRBD1	CSVEGFAGQGANGYTF	TGCAGCGTTGAAGGGTTTGCGGGACAGGGGGCAAATGGCTACACCTTC
TRBV2	NA	TRBJ2-5	NA	CASSHYQETQYF	TGTGCCAGCAGTCACTACCAAGAGACCCAGTACTTC
TRBV7-6	once	TRBJ2-1	TRBD2	CASSLADLGRASSYNEQFF	TGTGCCAGCAGCTTAGCGGACCTGGGGAGGGCCAGCTCCTACAATGAGCAGTTCTTC
TRBV4-2	NA	TRBJ1-2	NA	CASSQGNAYGYTF	TGTGCCAGCAGCCAAGGGAATGCCTATGGCTACACCTTC
TRBV27	NA	TRBJ2-1	NA	CASSHRRDTSYNEQFF	TGTGCCAGCAGTCACCGTCGGGACACCTCCTACAATGAGCAGTTCTTC
TRBV7-3	NA	TRBJ2-2	NA	CASRGGGTANTGELFF	TGTGCCAGCAGGGGAGGGGGAACCGCGAACACCGGGGAGCTGTTTTTT
TRBV12-3/TRBV12-4	NA	TRBJ1-4	NA	CASSSGWGSGSEKLFF	TGTGCCAGCAGTTCCGGATGGGGGAGTGGGAGTGAAAAACTGTTTTTT
TRBV27	NA	TRBJ2-1	TRBD2	CASSLKGTSSYNEQFF	TGTGCCAGCAGTTTAAAGGGGACTAGCTCCTACAATGAGCAGTTCTTC
TRBV7-2	NA	TRBJ2-2	NA	CASSRVADTGELFF	TGTGCCAGCAGCCGAGTTGCGGACACCGGGGAGCTGTTTTTT
TRBV12-3/TRBV12-4	once	TRBJ2-1	NA	CASSASGISYNEQFF	TGTGCCAGCAGCGCCTCAGGGATCTCCTACAATGAGCAGTTCTTC
TRBV24-1	NA	TRBJ2-1	NA	CATSDSQGLRNEQFF	TGTGCCACCAGTGATTCACAGGGTCTGCGAAATGAGCAGTTCTTC
TRBV6-5	few	TRBJ1-5	NA	CASSYSSNQPQHF	TGTGCCAGCAGTTACAGTAGCAATCAGCCCCAGCATTTT
TRBV20-1	NA	TRBJ2-1	NA	CSARRGGKYNEQFF	TGCAGTGCTAGAAGGGGGGGGAAGTACAATGAGCAGTTCTTC
TRBV20-1	few	TRBJ1-2	NA	CSARASGGYTF	TGCAGTGCTCGGGCCTCGGGTGGCTACACCTTC
TRBV15	NA	TRBJ2-1	NA	CATSSGTGLSYNEQFF	TGTGCCACCAGCAGCGGTACAGGGTTATCCTACAATGAGCAGTTCTTC
TRBV7-2	NA	TRBJ1-3	NA	CASSSKTDPGNTIYF	TGTGCCAGCAGCTCCAAGACCGACCCGGGAAACACCATATATTTT
TRBV18	NA	TRBJ2-7	TRBD2	CASSPPHGALAGGYEQYF	TGTGCCAGCTCACCTCCACATGGGGCTCTAGCGGGGGGCTACGAGCAGTACTTC
TRBV27	NA	TRBJ2-2	TRBD2	CATRLAATGELFF	TGTGCCACCCGACTAGCCGCCACCGGGGAGCTGTTTTTT
TRBV3-1	NA	TRBJ1-3	NA	CASSQKQSRGANTIYF	TGTGCCAGCAGCCAAAAGCAGAGTCGGGGGGCCAACACCATATATTTT
TRBV7-2	once	TRBJ1-1	NA	CASSLVQGINTEAFF	TGTGCCAGCAGCTTAGTCCAGGGGATAAACACTGAAGCTTTCTTT
TRBV2	once	TRBJ2-1	TRBD2	CASSGTRNGSEQFF	TGTGCCAGCAGCGGGACTAGGAATGGGAGTGAGCAGTTCTTC
TRBV3-1	NA	TRBJ2-1	TRBD2	CASSRSPGLAMNEQFF	TGTGCCAGCAGCCGTTCCCCGGGACTAGCGATGAATGAGCAGTTCTTC
TRBV20-1	NA	TRBJ2-5	NA	CSASTPEGTQYF	TGCAGTGCTAGTACCCCTGAAGGGACCCAGTACTTC
TRBV5-4	NA	TRBJ2-6	NA	CASSVDTPGANVLTF	TGTGCCAGCAGCGTTGACACCCCTGGGGCCAACGTCCTGACTTTC
TRBV5-4	few	TRBJ2-3	NA	CASSPGADTQYF	TGTGCCAGTTCCCCAGGCGCAGATACGCAGTATTTT
TRBV15	NA	TRBJ2-6	NA	CATSRGNSGANVLTF	TGTGCCACCAGCAGAGGTAACTCTGGGGCCAACGTCCTGACTTTC
TRBV20-1	NA	TRBJ1-1	NA	CSARLGGRDTEAFF	TGCAGTGCTAGGTTGGGTGGTAGGGACACTGAAGCTTTCTTT